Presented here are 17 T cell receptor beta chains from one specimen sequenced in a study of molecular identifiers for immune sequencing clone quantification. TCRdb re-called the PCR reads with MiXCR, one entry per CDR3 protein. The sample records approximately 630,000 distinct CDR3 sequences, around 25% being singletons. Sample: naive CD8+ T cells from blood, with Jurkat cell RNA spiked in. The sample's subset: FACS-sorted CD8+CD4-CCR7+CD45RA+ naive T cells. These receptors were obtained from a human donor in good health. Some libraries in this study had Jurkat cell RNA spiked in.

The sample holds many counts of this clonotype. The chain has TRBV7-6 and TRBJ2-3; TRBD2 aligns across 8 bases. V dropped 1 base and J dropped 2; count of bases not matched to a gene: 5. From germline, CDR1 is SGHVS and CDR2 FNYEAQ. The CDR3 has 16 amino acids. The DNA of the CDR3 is TGTGCCAGCAGCTTAGGAGGTAGCGGGACCACAGATACGCAGTATTTT. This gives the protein CASSLGGSGTTDTQYF.

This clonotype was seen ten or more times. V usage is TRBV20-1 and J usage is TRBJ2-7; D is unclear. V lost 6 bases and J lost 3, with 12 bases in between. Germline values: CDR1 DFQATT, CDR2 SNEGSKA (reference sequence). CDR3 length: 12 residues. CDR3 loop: CSASFVGYEQYF. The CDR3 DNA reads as TGCAGTGCCTCCTTTGTGGGCTACGAGCAGTACTTC.

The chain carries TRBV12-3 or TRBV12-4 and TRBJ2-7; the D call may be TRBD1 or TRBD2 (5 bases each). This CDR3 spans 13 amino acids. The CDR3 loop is CASFRERFDEQYF. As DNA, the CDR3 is TGTGCTAGTTTCAGGGAGCGTTTCGACGAGCAGTACTTC.

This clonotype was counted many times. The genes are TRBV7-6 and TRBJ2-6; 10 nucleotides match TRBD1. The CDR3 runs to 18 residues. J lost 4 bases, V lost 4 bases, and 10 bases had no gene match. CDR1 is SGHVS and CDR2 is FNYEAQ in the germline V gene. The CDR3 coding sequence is TGTGCCAGCAGCTCACCCGGGACAGGGGTGAAAGGGGCCAACGTCCTGACTTTC. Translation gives CASSSPGTGVKGANVLTF.

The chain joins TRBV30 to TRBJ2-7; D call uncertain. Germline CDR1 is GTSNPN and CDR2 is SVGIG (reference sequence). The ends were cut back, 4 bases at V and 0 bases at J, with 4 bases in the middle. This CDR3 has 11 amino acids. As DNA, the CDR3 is TGTGCCTGGACAGACTCCTACGAGCAGTACTTC. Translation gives CAWTDSYEQYF.

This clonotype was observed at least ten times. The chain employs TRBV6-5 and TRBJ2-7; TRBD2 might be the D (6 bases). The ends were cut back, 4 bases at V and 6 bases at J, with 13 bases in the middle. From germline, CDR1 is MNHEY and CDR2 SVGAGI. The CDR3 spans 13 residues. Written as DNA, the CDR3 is TGTGCCAGCAGTTTTACGGGGGTCTCCGAGCAGTACTTC. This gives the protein CASSFTGVSEQYF.

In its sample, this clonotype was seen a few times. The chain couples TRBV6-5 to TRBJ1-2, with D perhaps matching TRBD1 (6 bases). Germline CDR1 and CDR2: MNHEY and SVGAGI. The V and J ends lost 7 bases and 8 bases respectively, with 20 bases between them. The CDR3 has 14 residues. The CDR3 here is CASTLGGQLGGYTF. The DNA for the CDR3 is TGTGCCAGCACGCTGGGGGGCCAATTGGGAGGCTACACCTTC.

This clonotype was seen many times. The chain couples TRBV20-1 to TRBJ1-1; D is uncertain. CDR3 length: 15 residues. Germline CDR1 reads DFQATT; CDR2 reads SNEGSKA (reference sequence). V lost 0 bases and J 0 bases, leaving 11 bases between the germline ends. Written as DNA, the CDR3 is TGCAGTGCTAGAGACCAGACGGGGATGAACACTGAAGCTTTCTTT. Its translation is CSARDQTGMNTEAFF.

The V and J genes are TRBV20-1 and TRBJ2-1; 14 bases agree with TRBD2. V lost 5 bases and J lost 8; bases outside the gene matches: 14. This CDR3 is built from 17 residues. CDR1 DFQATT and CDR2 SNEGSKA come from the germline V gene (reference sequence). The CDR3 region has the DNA TGCAGTGCTCAAGGACTAGCGGGGGGCCACCTCACGGATGAGCAGTTCTTC. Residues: CSAQGLAGGHLTDEQFF.

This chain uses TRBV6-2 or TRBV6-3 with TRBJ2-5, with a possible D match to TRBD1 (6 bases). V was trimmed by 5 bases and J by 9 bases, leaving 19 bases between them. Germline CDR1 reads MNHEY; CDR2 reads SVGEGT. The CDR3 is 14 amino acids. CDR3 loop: CASSEDRTREPQYF. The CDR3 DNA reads TGTGCCAGCAGTGAAGACAGGACCAGGGAGCCCCAGTACTTC.

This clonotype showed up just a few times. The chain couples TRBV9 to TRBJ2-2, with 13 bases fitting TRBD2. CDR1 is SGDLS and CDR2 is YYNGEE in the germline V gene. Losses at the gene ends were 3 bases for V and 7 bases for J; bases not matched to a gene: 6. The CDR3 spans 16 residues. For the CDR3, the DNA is TGTGCCAGCAGCGCCGGGACTAGCGGGGAATACGGGGAGCTGTTTTTT. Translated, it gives CASSAGTSGEYGELFF.

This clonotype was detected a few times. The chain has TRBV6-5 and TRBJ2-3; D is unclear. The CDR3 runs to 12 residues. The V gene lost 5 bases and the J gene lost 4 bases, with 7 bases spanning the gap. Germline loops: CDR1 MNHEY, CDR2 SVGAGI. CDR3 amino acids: CASSTRADTQYF. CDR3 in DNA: TGTGCCAGCAGTACCAGAGCAGATACGCAGTATTTT.

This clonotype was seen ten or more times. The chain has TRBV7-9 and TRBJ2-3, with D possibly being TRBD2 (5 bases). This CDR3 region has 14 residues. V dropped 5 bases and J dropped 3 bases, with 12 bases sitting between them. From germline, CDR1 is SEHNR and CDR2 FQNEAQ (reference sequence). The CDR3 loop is CASSPSSGTDTQYF. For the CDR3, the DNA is TGTGCCAGCAGCCCTAGCTCGGGGACAGATACGCAGTATTTT.

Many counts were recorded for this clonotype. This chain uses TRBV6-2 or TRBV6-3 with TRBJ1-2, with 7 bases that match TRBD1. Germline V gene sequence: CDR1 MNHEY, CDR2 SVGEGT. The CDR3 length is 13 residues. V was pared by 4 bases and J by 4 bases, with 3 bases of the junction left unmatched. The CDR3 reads CASSSGQIYGYTF. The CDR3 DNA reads TGTGCCAGCAGTTCGGGACAGATCTATGGCTACACCTTC.

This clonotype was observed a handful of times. The CDR3 nucleotides read TGCGCCAGCAGCCAGGGCACAACAGGGATATGGGTGACCCAGTACTTC. Its translation: CASSQGTTGIWVTQYF. The V and J genes are TRBV4-3 and TRBJ2-5, with D maybe TRBD1 (6 bases). Germline CDR1 and CDR2: LGHNA and YSLEER. This CDR3 has 16 residues. V dropped 3 bases and J dropped 7 bases, with 21 bases sitting between them.

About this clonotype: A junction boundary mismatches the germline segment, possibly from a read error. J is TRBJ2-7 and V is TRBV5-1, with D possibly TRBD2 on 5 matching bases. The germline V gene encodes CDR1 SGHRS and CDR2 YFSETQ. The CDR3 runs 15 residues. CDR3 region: CAGSLRGYAGDEQYF. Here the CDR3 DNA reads TGCGCCGGCAGCTTGAGAGGATACGCCGGGGACGAGCAGTACTTC.

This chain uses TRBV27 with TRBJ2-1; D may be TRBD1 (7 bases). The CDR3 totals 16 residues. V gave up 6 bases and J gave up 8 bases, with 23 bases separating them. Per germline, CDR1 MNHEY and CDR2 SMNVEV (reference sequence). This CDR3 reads CASSEPRGRGVDEQFF. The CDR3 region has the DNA TGTGCCAGCAGCGAGCCTCGGGGCAGGGGGGTCGATGAGCAGTTCTTC.